The 14 T cell receptor beta chains below all came from one sample that was sequenced in a study of T cell responses to AZD1222 COVID-19 vaccine. TCRdb's table, derived via immunoSEQ multiplex PCR, lists solely in-frame clones and lacks some. This sample has tens of thousands of clones, with approximately 88% found just once. The specimen was peripheral blood, collected 28 days after the second AZD1222 dose. The receptors originated from an adult who received the AZD1222 COVID-19 vaccine.

This chain links TRBV5-1 with TRBJ1-4; possibly TRBD1 for D (6 bases). The length of the CDR3 is 14 residues. Per germline, CDR1 SGHRS and CDR2 YFSETQ. V lost 4 bases to trimming and J lost 4 bases, with 11 bases between them. CDR3 loop: CASSRDIYNEKLFF. The CDR3 coding sequence is TGCGCCAGCAGCCGGGACATTTATAATGAAAAACTGTTTTTT.

The chain has TRBV5-5 and TRBJ1-1; D not resolved. V dropped 0 bases and J dropped 4 bases, with 7 bases sitting between them. The CDR3 sequence is 13 residues long. Germline-derived CDR1 and CDR2 are SGHKS and YYEKEE (reference sequence). The CDR3 nucleotides read TGTGCCAGCAGCTTGGGACCCGCCACTGAAGCTTTCTTT. It translates to CASSLGPATEAFF.

The chain recombines TRBV2 with TRBJ2-5; possibly TRBD1 for D (5 bases). The CDR3 sequence is 14 residues long. Germline V gene sequence: CDR1 SNHLY, CDR2 FYNNEI. The V end was cut by 4 bases, the J end by 5 bases, with 14 bases between. CDR3 sequence (DNA): TGTGCCAGCAGTGCACACCTGGGGCCGGAGACCCAGTACTTC. It encodes CASSAHLGPETQYF.

The chain has TRBV4-2 and TRBJ1-1; D remains unclear. V gave up 5 bases and J gave up 1 base, with 5 bases separating them. This CDR3 comprises 12 residues. Germline V gene data show CDR1 as LGHNA and CDR2 as YNFKEQ. The CDR3 coding sequence is TGTGCCAGCAGCTCAGCGAACACTGAAGCTTTCTTT. Its protein product is CASSSANTEAFF.

The rearrangement links TRBV29-1 to TRBJ1-3, with D maybe TRBD1 (5 bases). The ends were cut back, 6 bases at V and 0 bases at J, with 12 bases in the middle. The CDR3 consists of 14 residues. Germline V lookup: CDR1 SQVTM, CDR2 ANQGSEA. CDR3 protein: CSVADSSSGNTIYF. As DNA, the CDR3 is TGCAGCGTGGCCGACAGCTCCTCTGGAAACACCATATATTTT.

The chain recombines TRBV18 with TRBJ1-2, with TRBD1 matching 10 bases. The CDR3 spans 14 residues. The germline gives CDR1 KGHSH, CDR2 LQKENI. The trim removed 6 bases at V and 7 bases at J, leaving 8 bases unmatched. The CDR3, as DNA: TGTGCCAGCTCCCCGGACAGGGGGGTTCGTGGCTACACCTTC. Translated: CASSPDRGVRGYTF.

This clone is deemed medium-sized. The CDR3 nucleotides read TGCAGCCTGGATGGCTACACCTTC. It encodes CSLDGYTF. V and J are TRBV20-1 and TRBJ1-2; D is undetermined. The length of the CDR3 is 8 residues. Germline V CDR1 and CDR2: DFQATT, SNEGSKA (reference sequence).

The rearrangement uses TRBV21-1 and TRBJ1-2; the table's D call, TRBD1, was not checked against the DNA. TRBV21-1 is assigned pseudogene status. CDR3 size: 17 residues. CDR3 nucleotide sequence: TGTGCCAGCATCGGCCCGGGACAGGGGGCGGCTCGGGGAGGCTACACCTTC. Translation gives CASIGPGQGAARGGYTF.

The J gene is TRBJ1-6, the V gene TRBV2; 9 bases are shared with TRBD1. The CDR3 runs 15 residues. CDR1 is SNHLY, CDR2 FYNNEI, per germline. Trimming cost V 4 bases and J 10 bases; bases outside gene matches: 8. CDR3 coding DNA: TGTGCCAGCAGTGGGAACAGGGGGCAGAGGTCACCCCTCCACTTT. Amino acid sequence: CASSGNRGQRSPLHF.

This rearrangement joins TRBV5-6 to TRBJ1-1; the D is unclear. The germline V gene encodes CDR1 SGHDT and CDR2 YYEEEE. This CDR3 spans 15 amino acids. Trimming stripped 0 bases from V and 1 base from J, with 10 bases between. CDR3 sequence: CASSLDPVTNTEAFF. CDR3 in DNA: TGTGCCAGCAGCTTGGACCCGGTAACGAACACTGAAGCTTTCTTT.

The rearrangement joins TRBV6-6 to TRBJ1-1; 9 positions agree with TRBD1. V trimming: 5 bases; J trimming: 4 bases; junction bases outside the gene matches: 11. In germline, CDR1 is MNHNY, CDR2 SVGAGI (reference sequence). CDR3 length: 16 amino acids. The CDR3 spells CASSPGTGSWLTEAFF. CDR3 bases: TGTGCCAGCAGTCCCGGGACAGGGAGTTGGCTCACTGAAGCTTTCTTT.

This sequence joins TRBV7-2 and TRBJ1-2, with TRBD1 matching 8 bases. The CDR3 spans 14 residues. V lost 4 bases to trimming and J lost 3 bases; unmatched junction nucleotides: 4. In germline, CDR1 is SGHTA, CDR2 FQGNSA. CDR3 in amino acids: CASSSGTGYYGYTF. In nucleotides, the CDR3 is TGTGCCAGCAGCTCCGGGACAGGCTACTATGGCTACACCTTC.

The chain joins TRBV18 to TRBJ1-1; D unresolved. Per germline, CDR1 KGHSH and CDR2 LQKENI. Trimming pared 2 bases from V and 1 base from J, leaving 5 bases between. There are 13 residues in the CDR3. The CDR3 region is CASSPETNTEAFF. The CDR3, as DNA: TGTGCCAGCTCACCAGAAACGAACACTGAAGCTTTCTTT. The whole variable domain, remainder taken from reference TRBV18 and TRBJ1-1, is NAGVMQNPRHLVRRRGQEARLRCSPMKGHSHVYWYRQLPEEGLKFMVYLQKENIIDESGMPKERFSAEFPKEGPSILRIQQVVRGDSAAYFCASSPETNTEAFFGQGTRLTVV.

This clone has just a few counts. The CDR3 bases are TGTGCCAGCAGTTTTCGGGACAGTTGGTCTCTGCGAGGCTACACCTTC. It encodes CASSFRDSWSLRGYTF. This chain joins TRBV28 and TRBJ1-2; 7 nucleotides match TRBD1. Germline loops: CDR1 MDHEN, CDR2 SYDVKM. The trim removed 3 bases at V and 8 bases at J, leaving 15 bases unmatched. This CDR3 comprises 16 residues.